This T cell receptor (beta chain) was recovered during a study of cytomegalovirus exposure and HLA in healthy donors. Study results and limitations: Cytomegalovirus status was reportedly diagnosed by the classifier with high sensitivity and specificity.

Trimming took off 11 bases at V and 4 bases at J, with 14 bases between the two ends. CDR3 length: 12 residues. CDR1 is SNHLY, CDR2 FYNNEI, per germline. Libraries were prepared by immunoSEQ multiplex PCR; TCRdb keeps only in-frame clonotypes and omits some of them. The table includes about 200,000 clones, approximately 87% detected once. Comment on this clone: Its antigen is as yet unknown.

The receptor comes from a woman younger than 30 in good health and CMV-seronegative. The sequenced sample was PBMCs. The J gene is TRBJ2-5, the V gene TRBV2, with TRBD2 as a possible D gene (6 bases). CDR3 sequence (DNA): TGTGCCCGCGGAGGGTTGAGAGAGACCCAGTACTTC. It encodes CARGGLRETQYF.